Described below is a single T cell receptor (beta chain) sequence and its context. The source of the sample is a study of T cells expressing NK-cell markers. Overall study context: With respect to HCMV, most of the eight sequenced donors were seropositive, and one was seronegative.

This CDR3 is built from 17 residues. Germline values: CDR1 MNHEY, CDR2 SMNVEV (reference sequence). UMIs accompanied the 5'RACE template switching by which TCR beta cDNA was made. TCRdb reanalyzed the 5' RACE reads, giving one entry per CDR3 protein sequence and no DNA. The sample totals over 150,000 distinct CDR3 sequences. The J gene is TRBJ2-7, the V gene TRBV27; no DNA is available, so the TRBD1 call from TCRdb remains unchecked. Input material: blood T cells: a sorted CD56 or NKG2C T cell subset, CD4+ or CD8+ T cells, or bulk PBMC T cells (not recorded which). The sequence derives from a man aged 18-75 years in good health. CDR3 in amino acids: CASSLTPKVGGGYEQYF.